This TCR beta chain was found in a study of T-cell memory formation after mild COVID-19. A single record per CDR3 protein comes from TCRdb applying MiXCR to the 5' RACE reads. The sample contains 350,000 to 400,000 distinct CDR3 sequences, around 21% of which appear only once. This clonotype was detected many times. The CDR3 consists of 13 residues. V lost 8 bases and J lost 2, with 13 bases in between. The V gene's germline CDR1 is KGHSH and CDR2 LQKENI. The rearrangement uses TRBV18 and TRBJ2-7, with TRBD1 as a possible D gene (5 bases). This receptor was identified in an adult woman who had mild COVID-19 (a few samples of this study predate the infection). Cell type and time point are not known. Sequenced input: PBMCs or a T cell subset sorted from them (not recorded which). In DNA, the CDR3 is TGTGCCAGCCATCAGGGCTCTCCCTACGAGCAGTACTTC. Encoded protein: CASHQGSPYEQYF.